Below, 2 T cell receptor beta chains from the same sample are listed, as sequenced in a study of blood T cell repertoires in COVID-19. Sequenced by immunoSEQ multiplex PCR; TCRdb stores in-frame clones only, minus some. Of about 400,000 clones listed, just under 90% are singletons. The sample taken for sequencing was PBMCs or T cells enriched from blood (not recorded which). These receptor sequences come from a woman aged 25 to 39 who had recovered from COVID-19.

This clone has a handful of counts. The chain has TRBV2 and TRBJ2-2, with TRBD1 matching 7 bases. This CDR3 contains 14 residues. The V gene end was trimmed by 7 bases and the J gene end by 3 bases; junction bases not matched to a gene: 5. Per the germline V gene, CDR1 is SNHLY and CDR2 is FYNNEI. CDR3 sequence: CASTPTGDTGELFF. DNA for the CDR3: TGTGCCAGCACTCCTACAGGGGACACCGGGGAGCTGTTTTTT. The full variable domain, rest sourced from reference TRBV2 and TRBJ2-2, is EPEVTQTPSHQVTQMGQEVILRCVPISNHLYFYWYRQILGQKVEFLVSFYNNEISEKSEIFDDQFSVERPDGSNFTLKIRSTKLEDSAMYFCASTPTGDTGELFFGEGSRLTVL.

The J gene is TRBJ1-1, the V gene TRBV4-1; unclear D gene. V was clipped by 1 base and J by 5 bases, with 8 bases between them. Germline V CDR1 and CDR2: MGHRA, YSYEKL. The CDR3 totals 13 residues. Here the CDR3 reads CASSQAPRTEAFF. CDR3 sequence (DNA): TGCGCCAGCAGCCAAGCGCCCCGGACTGAAGCTTTCTTT.